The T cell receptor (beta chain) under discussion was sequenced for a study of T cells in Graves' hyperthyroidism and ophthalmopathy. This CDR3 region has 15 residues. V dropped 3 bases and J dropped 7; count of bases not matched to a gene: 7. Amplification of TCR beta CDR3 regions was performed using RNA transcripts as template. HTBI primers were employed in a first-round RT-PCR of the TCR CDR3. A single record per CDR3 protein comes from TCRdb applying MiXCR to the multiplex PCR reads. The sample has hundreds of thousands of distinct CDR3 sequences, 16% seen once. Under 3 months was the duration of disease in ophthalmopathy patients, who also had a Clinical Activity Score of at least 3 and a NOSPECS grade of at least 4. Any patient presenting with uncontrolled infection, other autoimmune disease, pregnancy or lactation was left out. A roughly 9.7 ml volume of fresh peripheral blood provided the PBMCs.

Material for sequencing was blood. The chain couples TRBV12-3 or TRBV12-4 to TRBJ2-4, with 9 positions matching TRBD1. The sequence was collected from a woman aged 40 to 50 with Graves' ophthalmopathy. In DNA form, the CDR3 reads TGTGCCAGCAGTTTTGGACAGGGGAGGGGGAACATTCAGTACTTC. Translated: CASSFGQGRGNIQYF.